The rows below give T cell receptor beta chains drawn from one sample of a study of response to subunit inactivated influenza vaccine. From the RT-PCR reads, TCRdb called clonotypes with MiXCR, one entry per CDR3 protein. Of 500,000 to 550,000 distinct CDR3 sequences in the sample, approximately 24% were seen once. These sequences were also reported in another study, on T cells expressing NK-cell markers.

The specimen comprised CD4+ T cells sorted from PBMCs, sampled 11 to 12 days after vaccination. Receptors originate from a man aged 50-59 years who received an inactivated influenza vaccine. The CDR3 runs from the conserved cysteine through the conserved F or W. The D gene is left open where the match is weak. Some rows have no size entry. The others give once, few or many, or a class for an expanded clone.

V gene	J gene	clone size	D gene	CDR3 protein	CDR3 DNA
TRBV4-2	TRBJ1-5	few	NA	CASSQGVGSNQPQHF	TGTGCCAGCAGCCAAGGGGTGGGAAGCAATCAGCCCCAGCATTTT
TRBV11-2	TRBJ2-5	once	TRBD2	CASSLDASGGSYQETQYF	TGTGCCAGCAGTCTCGACGCTAGCGGGGGGAGTTACCAAGAGACCCAGTACTTC
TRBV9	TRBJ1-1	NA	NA	CASSVSVGNTEAFF	TGTGCCAGCAGCGTCAGTGTGGGGAACACTGAAGCTTTCTTT
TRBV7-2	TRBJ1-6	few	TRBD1	CASSFGDRGKNSPLHF	TGTGCCAGCAGCTTTGGGGACAGGGGTAAAAATTCACCCCTCCACTTT
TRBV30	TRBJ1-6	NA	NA	CAWTPLHKSPLHF	TGTGCCTGGACCCCCTTACATAAGTCACCCCTCCACTTT
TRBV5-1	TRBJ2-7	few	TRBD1	CASSFGTVYEQYF	TGCGCCAGCAGTTTCGGGACAGTCTACGAGCAGTACTTC
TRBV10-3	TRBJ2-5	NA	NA	CAIGPRAQETQYF	TGTGCCATCGGCCCCAGGGCCCAAGAGACCCAGTACTTC
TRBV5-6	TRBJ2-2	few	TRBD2	CASSLAGGLGTGELFF	TGTGCCAGCAGCTTGGCGGGGGGGCTCGGCACCGGGGAGCTGTTTTTT
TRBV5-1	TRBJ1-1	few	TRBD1	CASSLGAGGRTEAFF	TGCGCCAGCAGCTTGGGAGCAGGGGGCCGCACTGAAGCTTTCTTT
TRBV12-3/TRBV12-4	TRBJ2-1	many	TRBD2	CASSFGLVGEQFF	TGTGCCAGCAGTTTCGGACTAGTAGGCGAGCAGTTCTTC
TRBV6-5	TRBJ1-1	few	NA	CASRPGGGRAFF	TGTGCCAGCAGGCCGGGTGGGGGGAGAGCTTTCTTT
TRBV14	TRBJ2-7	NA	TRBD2	CASSQVGLAGVEQYF	TGTGCCAGCAGCCAAGTTGGCCTAGCGGGAGTCGAGCAGTACTTC
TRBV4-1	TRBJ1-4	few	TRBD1	CASRLTGGARREKLFF	TGCGCCAGCAGGCTAACAGGGGGCGCAAGGAGAGAAAAACTGTTTTTT
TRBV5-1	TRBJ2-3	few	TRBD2	CASSEGGPGDTQYF	TGCGCCAGCAGCGAGGGAGGGCCGGGAGATACGCAGTATTTT
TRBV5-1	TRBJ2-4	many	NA	CASSRTGGRDIQYF	TGCGCCAGCAGCCGGACTGGGGGGAGAGACATTCAGTACTTC
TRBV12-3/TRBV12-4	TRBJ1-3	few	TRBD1	CASRHRGSGNTIYF	TGTGCCAGCAGGCACAGGGGATCTGGAAACACCATATATTTT
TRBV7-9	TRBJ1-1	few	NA	CASSLQSQGTEAFF	TGTGCCAGCAGCCTACAGAGTCAGGGGACTGAAGCTTTCTTT
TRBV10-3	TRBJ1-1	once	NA	CAISERGGTEAFF	TGTGCCATCAGTGAGAGGGGGGGTACTGAAGCTTTCTTT
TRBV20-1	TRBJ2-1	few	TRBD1	CSATRQGNNEQFF	TGCAGTGCTACTAGACAGGGAAACAATGAGCAGTTCTTC
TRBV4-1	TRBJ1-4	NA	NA	CASSQQGSTNEKLFF	TGCGCCAGCAGCCAACAGGGTTCAACTAATGAAAAACTGTTTTTT
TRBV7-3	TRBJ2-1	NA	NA	CASSLIMATGNEQFF	TGTGCCAGCAGCTTAATTATGGCCACTGGCAATGAGCAGTTCTTC
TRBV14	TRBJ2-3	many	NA	CASTGLAGDTQYF	TGTGCCAGCACAGGGCTAGCAGGAGATACGCAGTATTTT
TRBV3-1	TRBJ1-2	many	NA	CASSQDRRPYGYTF	TGTGCCAGCAGCCAAGATCGGCGACCCTATGGCTACACCTTC
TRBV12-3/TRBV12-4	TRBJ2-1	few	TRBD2	CASSPILAGLRSEQFF	TGTGCCAGCAGTCCTATACTAGCGGGCCTGCGATCGGAGCAGTTCTTC
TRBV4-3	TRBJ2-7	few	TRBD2	CASSQDLAGSYEQYF	TGCGCCAGCAGCCAAGACCTAGCGGGATCGTACGAGCAGTACTTC
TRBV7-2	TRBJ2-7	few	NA	CASSLARWQVGIF	TGTGCCAGCAGCTTAGCGCGTTGGCAGGTGGGAATTTTC
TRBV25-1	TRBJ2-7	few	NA	CASMSSVTYEQYF	TGTGCCAGCATGTCTAGCGTAACCTACGAGCAGTACTTC
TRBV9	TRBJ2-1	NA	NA	CASSVDGEQYGEQFF	TGTGCCAGCAGCGTAGATGGGGAGCAGTACGGTGAGCAGTTCTTC
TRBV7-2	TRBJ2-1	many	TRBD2	CASSRPGLAKNEQFF	TGTGCCAGCAGCCGACCGGGACTAGCGAAAAATGAGCAGTTCTTC
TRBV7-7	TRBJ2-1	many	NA	CASSLGENSLGNEQFF	TGTGCCAGCAGCTTAGGGGAGAACTCCCTGGGGAATGAGCAGTTCTTC
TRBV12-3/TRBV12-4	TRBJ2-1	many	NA	CASRPTDNEQFF	TGTGCCAGCAGACCGACAGACAATGAGCAGTTCTTC
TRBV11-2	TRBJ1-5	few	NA	CASSLESGRNNQPQHF	TGTGCCAGCAGCTTAGAGTCGGGCAGAAACAATCAGCCCCAGCATTTT
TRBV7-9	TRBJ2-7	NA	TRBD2	CASSLAGTDEQYF	TGTGCCAGCAGCCTAGCGGGTACCGACGAGCAGTACTTC
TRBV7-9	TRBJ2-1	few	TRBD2	CASSASLGLAGVYEQFF	TGTGCCAGCAGCGCTAGCCTCGGACTAGCGGGAGTCTATGAGCAGTTCTTC
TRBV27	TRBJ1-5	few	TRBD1	CASSLGTGGRQPQHF	TGTGCCAGCAGTTTAGGGACAGGGGGTCGACAGCCCCAGCATTTT
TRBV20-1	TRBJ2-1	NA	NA	CSAPRIKGHNYNEQFF	TGCAGTGCCCCCCGAATTAAGGGGCATAACTACAATGAGCAGTTCTTC
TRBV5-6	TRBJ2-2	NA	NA	CASSWTSGENGELFF	TGTGCCAGCAGCTGGACTTCGGGGGAGAACGGGGAGCTGTTTTTT
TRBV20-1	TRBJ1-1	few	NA	CSARRGVNTEAFF	TGCAGTGCTAGACGCGGGGTGAACACTGAAGCTTTCTTT
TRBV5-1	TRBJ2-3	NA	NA	CALVPNGDTQYF	TGCGCCCTCGTCCCGAATGGAGATACGCAGTATTTT
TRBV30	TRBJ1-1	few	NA	CAWSVVEAFF	TGTGCCTGGAGTGTAGTCGAAGCTTTCTTT
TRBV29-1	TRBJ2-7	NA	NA	CSVGLAGLTYEQYF	TGCAGCGTTGGCTTGGCAGGGCTAACCTACGAGCAGTACTTC
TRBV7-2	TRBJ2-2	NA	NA	CASKTNTGELFF	TGTGCCAGCAAGACGAACACCGGGGAGCTGTTTTTT
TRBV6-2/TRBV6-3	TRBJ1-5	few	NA	CASSYRQANQPQHF	TGTGCCAGCAGTTATAGGCAGGCCAATCAGCCCCAGCATTTT
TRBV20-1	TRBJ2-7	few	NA	CSARDLNRVGDEQYF	TGCAGTGCTAGAGATCTGAACAGGGTAGGAGACGAGCAGTACTTC
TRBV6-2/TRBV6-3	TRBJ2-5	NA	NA	CASSHPSRQTQYF	TGTGCCAGCAGCCACCCTAGCAGGCAGACCCAGTACTTC
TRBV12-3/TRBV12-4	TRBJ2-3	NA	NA	CASSLRTGTPDTQYF	TGTGCCAGCAGTTTACGTACAGGGACTCCAGATACGCAGTATTTT
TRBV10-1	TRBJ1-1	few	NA	CASSESRGGANTEAFF	TGCGCCAGCAGTGAGTCGCGGGGAGGGGCGAACACTGAAGCTTTCTTT
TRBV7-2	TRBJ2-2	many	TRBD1	CASSRNRGGELFF	TGTGCCAGCAGCCGCAACAGGGGTGGGGAGCTGTTTTTT
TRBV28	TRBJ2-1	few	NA	CASSFGTGRNEQFF	TGTGCCAGCAGTTTTGGGACGGGCCGCAATGAGCAGTTCTTC
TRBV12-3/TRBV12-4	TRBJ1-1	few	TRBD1	CASRRGQGALNTEAFF	TGTGCCAGCAGGAGAGGACAGGGGGCTTTGAACACTGAAGCTTTCTTT
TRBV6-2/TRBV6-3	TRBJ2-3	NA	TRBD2	CASNIAGAWYTQYF	TGTGCCAGCAATATAGCGGGAGCGTGGTATACGCAGTATTTT
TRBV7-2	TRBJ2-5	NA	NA	CASSSLGLSQETQYF	TGTGCCAGCAGCTCCCTGGGACTGAGCCAAGAGACCCAGTACTTC
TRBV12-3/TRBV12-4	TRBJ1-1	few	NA	CASSLDSVNTEAFF	TGTGCCAGCAGTTTGGACAGCGTGAACACTGAAGCTTTCTTT
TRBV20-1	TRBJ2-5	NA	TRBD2	CSARDPRTSGAEETQYF	TGCAGTGCTAGAGACCCCCGGACTAGCGGAGCCGAAGAGACCCAGTACTTC
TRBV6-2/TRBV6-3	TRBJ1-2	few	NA	CASSYGRPHNYGYTF	TGTGCCAGCAGTTACGGGAGACCGCATAACTATGGCTACACCTTC
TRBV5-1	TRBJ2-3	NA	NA	CASSLVPLVRDTQYF	TGCGCCAGCAGCTTGGTTCCCCTAGTCAGGGATACGCAGTATTTT
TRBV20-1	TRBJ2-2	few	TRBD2	CSARDLTSGRYTGELFF	TGCAGTGCTAGAGACCTGACTAGCGGGAGGTACACCGGGGAGCTGTTTTTT
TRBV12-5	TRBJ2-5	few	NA	CASGRQGPQETQYF	TGTGCTAGTGGCCGCCAGGGGCCCCAAGAGACCCAGTACTTC
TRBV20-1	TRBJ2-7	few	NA	CSARVAGRRYEQYF	TGCAGTGCTAGGGTGGCGGGGCGCCGATACGAGCAGTACTTC
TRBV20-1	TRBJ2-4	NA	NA	CSARSDSGKNIQYF	TGCAGTGCCCGAAGTGACAGCGGGAAAAACATTCAGTACTTC